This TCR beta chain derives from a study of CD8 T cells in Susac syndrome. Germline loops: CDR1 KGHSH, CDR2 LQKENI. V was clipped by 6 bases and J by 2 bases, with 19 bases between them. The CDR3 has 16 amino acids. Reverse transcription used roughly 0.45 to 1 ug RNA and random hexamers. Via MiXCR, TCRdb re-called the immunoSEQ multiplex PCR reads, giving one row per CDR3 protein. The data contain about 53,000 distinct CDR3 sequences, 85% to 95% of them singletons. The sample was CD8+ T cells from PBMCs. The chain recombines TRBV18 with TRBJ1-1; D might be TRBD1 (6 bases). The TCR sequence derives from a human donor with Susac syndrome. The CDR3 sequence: CASSASAGGGNTEAFF. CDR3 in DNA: TGTGCCAGCTCCGCGTCAGCCGGGGGCGGTAACACTGAAGCTTTCTTT. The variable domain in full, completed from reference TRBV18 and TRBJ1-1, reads NAGVMQNPRHLVRRRGQEARLRCSPMKGHSHVYWYRQLPEEGLKFMVYLQKENIIDESGMPKERFSAEFPKEGPSILRIQQVVRGDSAAYFCASSASAGGGNTEAFFGQGTRLTVV.